Presented here are 24 T cell receptor beta chains from one specimen sequenced in a study of neoadjuvant anti-PD-1 for oral cavity cancer (dated by TCRdb to the early 2020s). To prepare the library, the immunoSEQ multiplex PCR assay was applied. Entries here come from immuneACCESS through TCRdb and include only in-frame sequences with V and J called. Some clones fail to appear in such tables; in the studies checked, an unresolved V gene covers under half of the shortfall, and the cause of the remainder is unknown. This sample lists around 60,000 clones; approximately 80% were detected once. The ten largest clones take up just over 2.5% of the sample. According to the study, the label for this sample's time point signals: before neoadjuvant nivolumab. The material sequenced was PBMCs, taken before nivolumab (anti-PD-1) treatment. The receptors here all came from a person aged 40 to 85 with oral cavity squamous cell carcinoma.

J is TRBJ1-1 and V is TRBV10-1; tentatively, D is TRBD1 (5 bases). With 6 bases removed from V and 5 bases from J, the gap between germline ends came to 13 bases. The CDR3 loop spans 13 amino acids. The V gene's germline CDR1 is WNHNN and CDR2 SYGVQD (reference sequence). The CDR3 nucleotides read TGCGCCAGCAGCCACCCGGGGGGAACTGAAGCTTTCTTT. Encoded protein: CASSHPGGTEAFF.

This chain connects TRBV5-1 to TRBJ1-2; D is ambiguous. V was pared by 4 bases and J by 6 bases, with 10 bases between. The CDR3 sequence is 12 residues long. Germline loops: CDR1 SGHRS, CDR2 YFSETQ. The CDR3 spells CASSPDGHGYTF. CDR3 nucleotide sequence: TGCGCCAGCAGCCCGGACGGACATGGCTACACCTTC. Full variable domain (remainder filled in from reference TRBV5-1 and TRBJ1-2): KAGVTQTPRYLIKTRGQQVTLSCSPISGHRSVSWYQQTPGQGLQFLFEYFSETQRNKGNFPGRFSGRQFSNSRSEMNVSTLELGDSALYLCASSPDGHGYTFGSGTRLTVV.

This chain joins TRBV2 and TRBJ1-1; the D is unclear. The ends were cut back, 8 bases at V and 8 bases at J, with 9 bases in the middle. Germline V gives CDR1 SNHLY, CDR2 FYNNEI. The CDR3 has 10 residues. The CDR3 is CASGRVEAFF. CDR3 in DNA: TGTGCCAGCGGGAGGGTGGAAGCTTTCTTT.

The J gene is TRBJ2-1, the V gene TRBV2; 12 nucleotides align to TRBD1. This CDR3 is built from 15 residues. V shed 10 bases, J shed 11 bases, and the junction held 15 bases outside the gene matches. Looked up from germline, CDR1 is SNHLY and CDR2 is FYNNEI. CDR3 sequence reads: CAILGGTGGSIKQFF. CDR3 sequence (DNA): TGTGCCATCCTAGGGGGGACAGGGGGCTCAATAAAGCAGTTCTTC.

The J gene is TRBJ2-3, the V gene TRBV5-6; TRBD2 aligns across 7 bases. Germline lookup yields CDR1 SGHDT and CDR2 YYEEEE. V lost 2 bases, J lost 2 bases, and 8 bases stayed unmatched. CDR3 length: 16 amino acids. The CDR3 loop is CASSFRSSGYTDTQYF. CDR3 nucleotide sequence: TGTGCCAGCAGCTTCCGCTCTAGCGGATACACAGATACGCAGTATTTT.

CDR3 in amino acids: CASSPSGEPNNEQFF. CDR3 nucleotide sequence: TGTGCCAGCAGCCCGTCGGGGGAGCCCAACAATGAGCAGTTCTTC. This chain links TRBV9 with TRBJ2-1, with D possibly being TRBD2 (6 bases). CDR3 length: 15 residues. V lost 4 bases, J lost 5 bases, and 16 bases lay in between. In germline, CDR1 is SGDLS, CDR2 YYNGEE. The full variable domain, in which reference TRBV9 and TRBJ2-1 provide the parts outside the CDR3, is DSGVTQTPKHLITATGQRVTLRCSPRSGDLSVYWYQQSLDQGLQFLIQYYNGEERAKGNILERFSAQQFPDLHSELNLSSLELGDSALYFCASSPSGEPNNEQFFGPGTRLTVL.

This clone was counted between two and nine times. The chain carries TRBV2 and TRBJ1-1; weak D call: TRBD1 (6 bases). V dropped 3 bases and J dropped 11 bases, with 22 bases sitting between them. Germline CDR1 reads SNHLY; CDR2 reads FYNNEI. The CDR3 totals 15 residues. In DNA form, the CDR3 reads TGTGCCAGCAGTGAGGGGGGGAGCGCGAACAGGGAGGCTTTCTTT. Its protein is CASSEGGSANREAFF.

The rearrangement links TRBV5-1 to TRBJ1-1; a weak D match, TRBD1 (6 bases). Trimming left V 5 bases short and J 0 bases short, with 8 bases between. CDR1 is SGHRS and CDR2 is YFSETQ in the germline V gene. The CDR3 has 13 residues. CDR3 loop: CASRTGVNTEAFF. CDR3 nucleotides: TGCGCCAGCAGGACAGGAGTGAACACTGAAGCTTTCTTT.

V usage is TRBV6-6 and J usage is TRBJ1-6; 7 positions match TRBD1. The J segment lost 7 bases and the V segment lost 7 bases, leaving 13 bases of the junction unmatched. This CDR3 spans 16 amino acids. Looked up from germline, CDR1 is MNHNY and CDR2 is SVGAGI (reference sequence). CDR3 sequence (DNA): TGTGCCAGCAACGCCCGTCGAGTCAGGGGGAATTCACCCCTCCACTTT. Its protein product is CASNARRVRGNSPLHF.

Only a few counts were recorded for this clone. The chain joins TRBV4-1 to TRBJ1-2; no clear D gene. The CDR3 contains 13 residues. The V and J ends lost 4 bases and 3 bases respectively, with 9 bases between them. Germline CDR1 MGHRA, CDR2 YSYEKL. The CDR3 DNA reads as TGCGCCAGCAGCCCAAAGTTGGACTATGGCTACACCTTC. Translating it yields CASSPKLDYGYTF.

The sample holds a few counts of this clone. V gene TRBV6-5 combines with J gene TRBJ2-2, with 7 bases identical to TRBD1. The CDR3 totals 14 residues. Trimming took 6 bases from V and 3 from J; bases not matched to a gene: 4. The germline CDR1 and CDR2 sequences are MNHEY and SVGAGI. The CDR3 coding sequence is TGTGCCAGCAGACCTAGGGGGCACACCGGGGAGCTGTTTTTT. This gives the protein CASRPRGHTGELFF.

A few counts support this clone. The rearrangement links TRBV7-6 to TRBJ1-1; no definite D call. Germline V gene lookup returns CDR1 SGHVS and CDR2 FNYEAQ. This CDR3 has 12 amino acids. V was shortened by 4 bases and J by 7 bases, with 10 bases between the two germline ends. The CDR3: CASSSSGYEAFF. Here the CDR3 DNA reads TGTGCCAGCAGCTCATCAGGATATGAAGCTTTCTTT.

The rearrangement uses TRBV29-1 and TRBJ1-1; D gene ambiguous. CDR3 size: 13 residues. V was shortened by 6 bases and J by 1 base, with 12 bases between the two germline ends. Per germline, CDR1 SQVTM and CDR2 ANQGSEA. The CDR3: CSVSKGPNTEAFF. CDR3 DNA: TGCAGCGTCTCCAAAGGGCCGAACACTGAAGCTTTCTTT.

The genes are TRBV7-8 and TRBJ2-5, with a weak D call TRBD2 (6 bases). This CDR3 region has 16 residues. The germline CDR1 and CDR2 sequences are SGHVS and FQNEAQ. Between the trimmed V and J ends, which lost 2 bases and 2 bases, there was a span of 15 bases. The CDR3 sequence is CASSLLGGLPQETQYF. In DNA, the CDR3 is TGTGCCAGCAGCTTACTGGGGGGTCTCCCTCAAGAGACCCAGTACTTC.

The chain combines TRBV28 with TRBJ1-1; D not resolved. Looked up from germline, CDR1 is MDHEN and CDR2 is SYDVKM. This CDR3 is 14 amino acids long. Deletions cut 2 bases from V and 0 bases from J, with 7 bases between. The CDR3 region is CASSLPLMNTEAFF. The CDR3, as DNA: TGTGCCAGCAGTTTACCCCTCATGAACACTGAAGCTTTCTTT.

This sequence joins TRBV29-1 and TRBJ2-1, with D possibly TRBD2 on 5 matching bases. Germline V gene lookup returns CDR1 SQVTM and CDR2 ANQGSEA. V was pared by 4 bases and J by 10 bases, with 14 bases between. CDR3 length: 12 amino acids. CDR3 protein: CSVAVGSSEQFF. The CDR3 DNA sequence: TGCAGCGTTGCTGTAGGGAGCAGCGAGCAGTTCTTC.

J is TRBJ2-7 and V is TRBV4-1; 7 bases agree with TRBD1. V lost 1 base, J lost 0 bases, and 6 bases stayed unmatched. The germline CDR1 and CDR2 sequences are MGHRA and YSYEKL. The CDR3 extends over 16 amino acids. The CDR3, as DNA: TGCGCCAGCAGCCAAGGGGGGACAGTAGGCTCCTACGAGCAGTACTTC. Protein sequence: CASSQGGTVGSYEQYF.

The chain has TRBV19 and TRBJ2-6; 7 bases map to TRBD2. J lost 4 bases, V lost 7 bases, and 4 bases had no gene match. The V gene's germline CDR1 is LNHDA and CDR2 SQIVND (reference sequence). CDR3 length equals 14 residues. The CDR3: CASIGGSGANVLTF. The CDR3 coding sequence is TGTGCCAGTATCGGGGGGTCCGGGGCCAACGTCCTGACTTTC.

V and J are TRBV7-2 and TRBJ2-7, with 7 bases fitting TRBD1. From germline, CDR1 is SGHTA and CDR2 FQGNSA. V dropped 6 bases and J dropped 1; count of bases not matched to a gene: 6. The CDR3 is made up of 14 amino acids. The CDR3 DNA reads TGTGCCAGCAGGTTCGGGACAGATTCCTACGAGCAGTACTTC. Its protein is CASRFGTDSYEQYF.

V usage is TRBV7-3 and J usage is TRBJ2-1; possibly TRBD2 for D (6 bases). Trimming left V 5 bases short and J 15 bases short, with 29 bases between. Germline loops: CDR1 SGHTA, CDR2 FQGTGA. The CDR3 runs to 16 residues. The CDR3 DNA follows: TGTGCCAGCAGCATTGGGAAAGGGGCGAGCAGTGGAGGGGTGTTCTTC. Encoded protein: CASSIGKGASSGGVFF.

The chain combines TRBV5-1 with TRBJ1-4; D is unclear. V shed 4 bases and J shed 5 bases, with 12 bases lying between them. This CDR3 region has 14 residues. The V gene's germline CDR1 is SGHRS and CDR2 YFSETQ. The CDR3 DNA is TGCGCCAGCAGCAACCCCGGGGAAAATGAAAAACTGTTTTTT. Translation gives CASSNPGENEKLFF.

The chain carries TRBV9 and TRBJ1-1; 7 bases map to TRBD1. J was trimmed by 1 base and V by 4 bases; bases with no gene match: 4. The germline V gene encodes CDR1 SGDLS and CDR2 YYNGEE. The CDR3 loop spans 14 amino acids. CDR3 amino acids: CASSLRTGNTEAFF. CDR3 coding DNA: TGTGCCAGCAGCTTGAGGACAGGGAACACTGAAGCTTTCTTT.

This clone appeared a few times. The chain uses TRBV11-3 and TRBJ1-1, with a weak D call TRBD1 (5 bases). The CDR3 contains 14 residues. The V end lost 5 bases, the J end lost 5 bases, and 15 bases lay between the germline ends. Germline CDR1 SGHNT, CDR2 YENEEA. Here the CDR3 reads CASSPDGTVTEAFF. The CDR3 DNA is TGTGCCAGCAGCCCGGATGGGACGGTAACTGAAGCTTTCTTT.

V is TRBV2 and J is TRBJ2-2; no reliable D call. Deletions cut 7 bases from V and 1 base from J, with 7 bases between. This CDR3 is 13 amino acids long. The V gene's germline CDR1 is SNHLY and CDR2 FYNNEI. CDR3 sequence (DNA): TGTGCCAGCAAGCCGGAGAACACCGGGGAGCTGTTTTTT. Translated, it gives CASKPENTGELFF. The full variable domain, rest sourced from reference TRBV2 and TRBJ2-2, is EPEVTQTPSHQVTQMGQEVILRCVPISNHLYFYWYRQILGQKVEFLVSFYNNEISEKSEIFDDQFSVERPDGSNFTLKIRSTKLEDSAMYFCASKPENTGELFFGEGSRLTVL.